These 23 T cell receptor beta chains were all obtained from the same sample, sequenced in a study of T cells in Graves' hyperthyroidism and ophthalmopathy. RNA transcripts were the template for amplifying TCR beta CDR3 regions. Primed by the HTBI set, a first-round RT-PCR was run on the TCR CDR3. One entry per CDR3 protein results from TCRdb running MiXCR on the multiplex PCR reads. The repertoire holds about 270,000 distinct CDR3 sequences, with under 30% as singletons. The specimen sequenced was blood. The source of these receptors is a man in his forties with Graves' hyperthyroidism that later progressed to Graves' ophthalmopathy.

This clonotype has ten or more counts. V is TRBV14 and J is TRBJ1-1, with a weak D call TRBD1 (5 bases). From germline, CDR1 is SGHDN and CDR2 FVKESK. Deletions cut 2 bases from V and 6 bases from J, with 7 bases between. There are 12 residues in the CDR3. CDR3 DNA: TGTGCCAGCAGCCAACAGGGACCTGAAGCTTTCTTT. Translating it yields CASSQQGPEAFF. Complete variable domain (other parts from reference TRBV14 and TRBJ1-1): EAGVTQFPSHSVIEKGQTVTLRCDPISGHDNLYWYRRVMGKEIKFLLHFVKESKQDESGMPNNRFLAERTGGTYSTLKVQPAELEDSGVYFCASSQQGPEAFFGQGTRLTVV.

As DNA, the CDR3 is TGCAGTGCTCCCGGAGGCTACACCTTC. It yields the protein CSAPGGYTF. This rearrangement joins TRBV20-1 to TRBJ1-2, with D unclear. Germline assignment: CDR1 DFQATT and CDR2 SNEGSKA (reference sequence). The CDR3 contains 9 residues. Trimming pared 5 bases from V and 8 bases from J, leaving 6 bases between.

In this sample, this clonotype turned up many times. The gene calls are TRBV4-1 and TRBJ2-7, with a possible D match to TRBD2 (6 bases). The CDR3 contains 16 residues. The V end was cut by 0 bases, the J end by 2 bases, with 14 bases between. The germline CDR1 and CDR2 sequences are MGHRA and YSYEKL. Written as DNA, the CDR3 is TGCGCCAGCAGCCAAGAGGCGGGACGAAGACCCTACGAGCAGTACTTC. This encodes CASSQEAGRRPYEQYF.

This clonotype appeared many times. V usage is TRBV4-2 and J usage is TRBJ2-1; 8 nucleotides align to TRBD2. After removal of 1 base from V and 6 bases from J, the junction contained 8 bases not matched to a gene. Germline V gene sequence: CDR1 LGHNA, CDR2 YNFKEQ. This CDR3 is 16 amino acids long. The CDR3 sequence is CASSQVQLAATNEQFF. The DNA of the CDR3 is TGTGCCAGCAGCCAAGTACAACTAGCGGCGACCAATGAGCAGTTCTTC.

This clonotype was counted at least ten times. V is TRBV11-1 and J is TRBJ1-5, with TRBD1 as a possible D gene (5 bases). The CDR3 is 16 residues long. The V end was cut by 2 bases, the J end by 3 bases, with 14 bases between. The germline V gene has CDR1 SGHAT and CDR2 FQDESV (reference sequence). CDR3 nucleotides: TGTGCCAGCAGCTTAACACAGGTGGGAGTCAATCAGCCCCAGCATTTT. This translates into CASSLTQVGVNQPQHF.

This clonotype was seen repeatedly, ten times or more. This sequence joins TRBV27 and TRBJ1-5, with 11 bases lining up with TRBD1. Germline trimming cut 2 bases from V and 6 bases from J; bases unmatched to any gene: 9. The CDR3 runs to 17 residues. Germline loops: CDR1 MNHEY, CDR2 SMNVEV (reference sequence). The CDR3 protein is CASSLGTGTGGSQPQHF. The CDR3 DNA follows: TGTGCCAGCAGTTTAGGCACCGGGACAGGGGGATCTCAGCCCCAGCATTTT.

This clonotype has at least ten counts. V usage is TRBV20-1 and J usage is TRBJ2-7, with 11 bases fitting TRBD2. The CDR3 sequence is 15 residues long. Germline CDR1 and CDR2: DFQATT and SNEGSKA (reference sequence). The V gene end was trimmed by 1 base and the J gene end by 2 bases; junction bases not matched to a gene: 4. The CDR3 sequence is CSARVGTSGTYEQYF. The DNA of the CDR3 is TGCAGTGCTAGAGTCGGGACTAGCGGTACCTACGAGCAGTACTTC.

This clonotype was recorded at least ten times. The chain combines TRBV29-1 with TRBJ1-1; 7 nucleotides line up with TRBD1. CDR3 length: 11 amino acids. CDR1 and CDR2 from the germline V gene are SQVTM and ANQGSEA. After removal of 5 bases from V and 6 bases from J, the junction contained 3 bases not matched to a gene. For the CDR3, the DNA is TGCAGCGTTCATCAGGGGGCTGAAGCTTTCTTT. Translation gives CSVHQGAEAFF.

V is TRBV28 and J is TRBJ1-5; D is unresolved. Germline lookup yields CDR1 MDHEN and CDR2 SYDVKM. The V and J ends lost 2 bases and 5 bases respectively, with 16 bases between them. This CDR3 comprises 16 residues. This chain's CDR3 is CASSLDSPLRYQPQHF. CDR3 DNA sequence: TGTGCCAGCAGTTTAGATTCCCCCCTTCGATATCAGCCCCAGCATTTT. The full variable domain, completed using reference TRBV28 and TRBJ1-5, is DVKVTQSSRYLVKRTGEKVFLECVQDMDHENMFWYRQDPGLGLRLIYFSYDVKMKEKGDIPEGYSVSREKKERFSLILESASTNQTSMYLCASSLDSPLRYQPQHFGDGTRLSIL.

This clonotype was seen at least ten times. The chain has TRBV20-1 and TRBJ2-5; 8 bases align to TRBD2. The germline V gene has CDR1 DFQATT and CDR2 SNEGSKA (reference sequence). V shed 6 bases, J shed 2 bases, and the junction held 5 bases outside the gene matches. There are 13 residues in the CDR3. The CDR3 region has the DNA TGCAGTGCCCTCGGGAGGGGGCAAGAGACCCAGTACTTC. Amino acid sequence: CSALGRGQETQYF.

The table lists this clonotype with many counts. The chain recombines TRBV6-5 with TRBJ2-6, with D possibly matching TRBD1 (5 bases). Germline CDR1 and CDR2: MNHEY and SVGAGI. Between the trimmed V and J ends, which lost 8 bases and 4 bases, there was a span of 18 bases. There are 16 residues in the CDR3. The CDR3 loop is CASAIASGSGANVLTF. The CDR3 region has the DNA TGTGCCAGCGCGATCGCCTCAGGGTCCGGGGCCAACGTCCTGACTTTC.

The chain couples TRBV6-2 or TRBV6-3 to TRBJ2-7; tentatively, D is TRBD2 (5 bases). The CDR3 runs 15 residues. The V end was cut by 4 bases, the J end by 2 bases, with 15 bases between. Germline CDR1 is MNHEY and CDR2 is SVGEGT. The CDR3 region is CASSWVGIRAYEQYF. The CDR3 nucleotides are TGTGCCAGCAGTTGGGTCGGGATACGGGCCTACGAGCAGTACTTC.

At least ten counts were recorded for this clonotype. The chain combines TRBV5-1 with TRBJ2-2; D gene ambiguous. The CDR3 has 14 residues. The germline V gene has CDR1 SGHRS and CDR2 YFSETQ. V dropped 0 bases and J dropped 6 bases, with 9 bases sitting between them. CDR3 bases: TGCGCCAGCAGCTTGGAAGGTCCGTCCGGGGAGCTGTTTTTT. Translated: CASSLEGPSGELFF.

This clonotype appeared many times. The chain is built from TRBV7-3 and TRBJ2-2; D call uncertain. The germline V and J ends were trimmed by 1 base and 2 bases, with 5 bases remaining between them. Per germline, CDR1 SGHTA and CDR2 FQGTGA. The CDR3 extends over 14 amino acids. CDR3 coding DNA: TGTGCCAGCAGCTTAATCTATAACACCGGGGAGCTGTTTTTT. Protein sequence: CASSLIYNTGELFF. Drawing the rest from reference TRBV7-3 and TRBJ2-2, the complete variable domain is GAGVSQTPSNKVTEKGKYVELRCDPISGHTALYWYRQSLGQGPEFLIYFQGTGAADDSGLPNDRFFAVRPEGSVSTLKIQRTERGDSAVYLCASSLIYNTGELFFGEGSRLTVL.

This sequence joins TRBV12-3 or TRBV12-4 and TRBJ1-5; D gene unclear. V was pared by 8 bases and J by 3 bases, with 11 bases between. The length of the CDR3 is 13 residues. CDR3 residues: CASQQNNNQPQHF. The CDR3 region has the DNA TGTGCCAGCCAACAGAACAACAATCAGCCCCAGCATTTT.

The sample holds many counts of this clonotype. This rearrangement joins TRBV19 to TRBJ2-6, with D perhaps given as TRBD1 or TRBD2 (5 bases each). Trimming cost V 7 bases and J 0 bases, with 13 bases left between them. Germline CDR1 LNHDA, CDR2 SQIVND (reference sequence). CDR3 length equals 16 residues. The CDR3 coding sequence is TGTGCCAGTATTCCGGGACGGACCTCTGGGGCCAACGTCCTGACTTTC. Translation: CASIPGRTSGANVLTF.

This clonotype was recorded many times. This sequence joins TRBV19 and TRBJ2-2; D possibly corresponds to TRBD2 (5 bases). The CDR3 runs to 15 residues. V gave up 5 bases and J gave up 3 bases, with 13 bases separating them. Germline V gene data show CDR1 as LNHDA and CDR2 as SQIVND (reference sequence). The CDR3 region is CASSPSPDYTGELFF. CDR3 DNA sequence: TGTGCCAGTAGTCCAAGTCCGGACTACACCGGGGAGCTGTTTTTT. The variable domain in full, completed from reference TRBV19 and TRBJ2-2, reads DGGITQSPKYLFRKEGQNVTLSCEQNLNHDAMYWYRQDPGQGLRLIYYSQIVNDFQKGDIAEGYSVSREKKESFPLTVTSAQKNPTAFYLCASSPSPDYTGELFFGEGSRLTVL.

This rearrangement joins TRBV20-1 to TRBJ1-2; 12 bases are shared with TRBD1. Germline V gene lookup returns CDR1 DFQATT and CDR2 SNEGSKA (reference sequence). The V and J ends lost 3 bases and 8 bases, in that order; junction bases with no gene match: 7. This CDR3 contains 14 residues. The CDR3 DNA follows: TGCAGTGCTAGCTCGGGACAGGGGGCGAAGGGCTACACCTTC. This gives the protein CSASSGQGAKGYTF.

This clonotype has at least ten counts. The J gene is TRBJ2-5, the V gene TRBV27, with D maybe TRBD2 (6 bases). This CDR3 has 14 amino acids. Germline V gene data show CDR1 as MNHEY and CDR2 as SMNVEV (reference sequence). V gave up 6 bases and J gave up 5 bases, with 16 bases separating them. The CDR3 sequence: CASSLSPAGETQYF. CDR3 sequence (DNA): TGTGCCAGCAGCCTCTCCCCTGCGGGGGAGACCCAGTACTTC.

This clonotype was observed many times. A junction boundary mismatches the germline segment, possibly from a read error. V is TRBV9 and J is TRBJ1-1; 8 nucleotides agree with TRBD1. CDR1 and CDR2 (germline): SGDLS, YYNGEE. There are 14 residues in the CDR3. Here the CDR3 reads CAGSPTGGAAEAFF. Written as DNA, the CDR3 is TGTGCCGGCAGCCCCACAGGGGGAGCCGCTGAAGCTTTCTTT.

The genes are TRBV6-2 or TRBV6-3 and TRBJ1-1; tentatively, D is TRBD1 (5 bases). The CDR3 runs 14 residues. Trimming cost V 5 bases and J 0 bases, with 10 bases left between them. Per germline, CDR1 MNHEY and CDR2 SVGEGT. As DNA, the CDR3 is TGTGCCAGCAGTAACCAGGGAATGAACACTGAAGCTTTCTTT. Translation gives CASSNQGMNTEAFF.

There are many counts of this clonotype. In DNA form, the CDR3 reads TGTGCCACCAGCAGAGATCGAGGCCGACGCTCCTACGAGCAGTACTTC. Protein: CATSRDRGRRSYEQYF. This chain links TRBV15 with TRBJ2-7, with D uncertain. The germline gives CDR1 LNHNV, CDR2 YYDKDF (reference sequence). The CDR3 sequence is 16 residues long. V dropped 0 bases and J dropped 0 bases, with 12 bases sitting between them.

Many counts were recorded for this clonotype. This chain joins TRBV28 and TRBJ2-5; D uncertain. Germline V gives CDR1 MDHEN, CDR2 SYDVKM. The V and J ends lost 2 bases and 5 bases respectively, with 9 bases between them. The CDR3 covers 13 residues. The CDR3 sequence: CASSLPGRETQYF. The DNA of the CDR3 is TGTGCCAGCAGTTTACCGGGTAGGGAGACCCAGTACTTC.